The 23 T cell receptor beta chains reported below all come from one sample, sequenced in a study of blood T cell repertoires in COVID-19. Some clones are missing from TCRdb's copy, which holds only in-frame ones; the method was immunoSEQ multiplex PCR. Of 140,000 to 150,000 clones in the sample, about 88% are singletons; the top ten hold roughly 2%. Sequencing was carried out using peripheral blood. The receptors were gathered from a human donor in a cohort sampled during active COVID-19.

The rearrangement uses TRBV11-2 and TRBJ2-3; the match to TRBD2 covers 8 bases. V lost 1 base, J lost 2 bases, and 2 bases stayed unmatched. The CDR3 is 15 amino acids. Germline V lookup: CDR1 SGHAT, CDR2 FQNNGV. The chain's CDR3 is CASSLVRGATDTQYF. CDR3 nucleotides: TGTGCCAGCAGCTTAGTGCGGGGGGCCACAGATACGCAGTATTTT. Together with reference TRBV11-2 and TRBJ2-3, the CDR3 gives the full variable domain: EAGVAQSPRYKIIEKRQSVAFWCNPISGHATLYWYQQILGQGPKLLIQFQNNGVVDDSQLPKDRFSAERLKGVDSTLKIQPAKLEDSAVYLCASSLVRGATDTQYFGPGTRLTVL.

Comment on this clone: A junction end diverges from the germline sequence, so it may reflect a read error. The rearrangement uses TRBV7-9 and TRBJ2-7, with 11 bases matching TRBD2. Germline loops: CDR1 SEHNR, CDR2 FQNEAQ (reference sequence). This CDR3 comprises 16 residues. CDR3 amino acids: CASSPRTSGPSYEEYF. The CDR3 DNA is TGTGCCAGCAGCCCCAGGACTAGCGGGCCCTCCTACGAGGAGTACTTC.

The chain is built from TRBV28 and TRBJ1-1, with 7 bases fitting TRBD1. This CDR3 contains 15 residues. Germline V lookup: CDR1 MDHEN, CDR2 SYDVKM. V shed 6 bases and J 1 base; nucleotides not matched to a gene: 8. CDR3 region: CASSSGTAGNTEAFF. In DNA form, the CDR3 reads TGTGCCAGCAGCTCCGGGACAGCCGGGAACACTGAAGCTTTCTTT.

The chain employs TRBV5-1 and TRBJ2-1; 11 bases align to TRBD2. From germline, CDR1 is SGHRS and CDR2 YFSETQ. This CDR3 is built from 20 residues. J lost 3 bases, V lost 0 bases, and 14 bases had no gene match. The chain's CDR3 is CASSLGRLAGSNPLYNEQFF. The CDR3 region has the DNA TGCGCCAGCAGCTTGGGTAGACTAGCGGGGTCAAACCCCCTCTACAATGAGCAGTTCTTC.

The DNA for the CDR3 is TGTGCCAGCAGCCCCGTAGCGGGAGGAACCTACAATGAGCAGTTCTTC. Encoded protein: CASSPVAGGTYNEQFF. The chain couples TRBV9 to TRBJ2-1, with 10 bases that match TRBD2. The junction had 6 bases not matched to a gene; V was cut back by 4 bases and J by 2 bases. Germline V gives CDR1 SGDLS, CDR2 YYNGEE. The CDR3 contains 16 residues. Combining the CDR3 with reference TRBV9 and TRBJ2-1 gives the whole variable domain DSGVTQTPKHLITATGQRVTLRCSPRSGDLSVYWYQQSLDQGLQFLIQYYNGEERAKGNILERFSAQQFPDLHSELNLSSLELGDSALYFCASSPVAGGTYNEQFFGPGTRLTVL.

This clone appeared a few times. The chain employs TRBV5-1 and TRBJ1-6, with a weak D call TRBD1 (6 bases). The ends were cut back, 0 bases at V and 0 bases at J, with 13 bases in the middle. Germline assignment: CDR1 SGHRS and CDR2 YFSETQ. The CDR3 is made up of 18 amino acids. CDR3 DNA: TGCGCCAGCAGCTTGGACAGGGAAGGTTTCTCCTATAATTCACCCCTCCACTTT. Its translation: CASSLDREGFSYNSPLHF.

The chain couples TRBV11-1 to TRBJ1-1, with D possibly matching TRBD1 (5 bases). Trimming left V 0 bases short and J 4 bases short, with 9 bases between. The CDR3 runs 14 residues. Germline lookup yields CDR1 SGHAT and CDR2 FQDESV (reference sequence). DNA for the CDR3: TGTGCCAGCAGCTTAGCGCGGAGGGGCACTGAAGCTTTCTTT. Amino acids: CASSLARRGTEAFF.

The CDR3 spells CASSPAGAGPADTQYF. The CDR3 DNA follows: TGTGCCAGCTCACCAGCAGGCGCGGGGCCGGCAGATACGCAGTATTTT. The rearrangement uses TRBV18 and TRBJ2-3, with D perhaps TRBD2 (6 bases). The CDR3 extends over 16 amino acids. CDR1 and CDR2 from the germline V gene are KGHSH and LQKENI. V lost 2 bases to trimming and J lost 4 bases, with 16 bases between them. The full variable domain, with the rest looked up from reference TRBV18 and TRBJ2-3, is NAGVMQNPRHLVRRRGQEARLRCSPMKGHSHVYWYRQLPEEGLKFMVYLQKENIIDESGMPKERFSAEFPKEGPSILRIQQVVRGDSAAYFCASSPAGAGPADTQYFGPGTRLTVL.

The genes are TRBV6-5 and TRBJ2-2; D is possibly TRBD1 (6 bases). Germline assignment: CDR1 MNHEY and CDR2 SVGAGI. The CDR3 has 14 amino acids. V gave up 6 bases and J gave up 4 bases, with 12 bases separating them. In DNA form, the CDR3 reads TGTGCCAGCAGAAAGGACAGACTCACCGGGGAGCTGTTTTTT. Its protein is CASRKDRLTGELFF.

The chain carries TRBV15 and TRBJ2-7; maybe TRBD2 (6 bases). The V gene lost 1 base and the J gene lost 4 bases, with 11 bases spanning the gap. Germline CDR1 is LNHNV and CDR2 is YYDKDF (reference sequence). The CDR3 totals 14 residues. CDR3 protein: CATSRAPGVYEQYF. CDR3 nucleotides: TGTGCCACCAGCAGAGCCCCGGGGGTATACGAGCAGTACTTC. Using reference TRBV15 and TRBJ2-7 for the parts outside the CDR3, the full variable domain is DAMVIQNPRYQVTQFGKPVTLSCSQTLNHNVMYWYQQKSSQAPKLLFHYYDKDFNNEADTPDNFQSRRPNTSFCFLDIRSPGLGDTAMYLCATSRAPGVYEQYFGPGTRLTVT.

The V and J genes are TRBV11-2 and TRBJ2-7, with D tentatively TRBD1 (5 bases). The CDR3 is made up of 13 amino acids. Germline values: CDR1 SGHAT, CDR2 FQNNGV. Trimming stripped 7 bases from V and 2 bases from J, with 12 bases between. DNA for the CDR3: TGTGCCAGCACCCTCCCAGGGCCCTACGAGCAGTACTTC. It codes for CASTLPGPYEQYF. Complete variable domain (other parts from reference TRBV11-2 and TRBJ2-7): EAGVAQSPRYKIIEKRQSVAFWCNPISGHATLYWYQQILGQGPKLLIQFQNNGVVDDSQLPKDRFSAERLKGVDSTLKIQPAKLEDSAVYLCASTLPGPYEQYFGPGTRLTVT.

V usage is TRBV5-1 and J usage is TRBJ1-1; maybe TRBD1 (6 bases). V lost 0 bases and J 1 base, leaving 10 bases between the germline ends. Germline CDR1 and CDR2: SGHRS and YFSETQ. The CDR3 totals 15 residues. CDR3 protein: CASSLVGQPNTEAFF. CDR3 DNA sequence: TGCGCCAGCAGCTTGGTCGGACAGCCGAACACTGAAGCTTTCTTT.

The rearrangement uses TRBV14 and TRBJ2-4; 15 nucleotides match TRBD2. CDR3 length equals 19 residues. Germline V gives CDR1 SGHDN, CDR2 FVKESK. J gave up 7 bases and V 2 bases, and 12 bases lay outside the gene matches. The CDR3 DNA sequence: TGTGCCAGCAGCCAATACGGACTAGCGGGAGGGCGGTCGTCCAACATTCAGTACTTC. Its protein is CASSQYGLAGGRSSNIQYF. Filled out from reference TRBV14 and TRBJ2-4, the complete variable domain reads EAGVTQFPSHSVIEKGQTVTLRCDPISGHDNLYWYRRVMGKEIKFLLHFVKESKQDESGMPNNRFLAERTGGTYSTLKVQPAELEDSGVYFCASSQYGLAGGRSSNIQYFGAGTRLSVL.

This clone has only one observation. This chain uses TRBV29-1 with TRBJ1-1; no clear D. Trimming cost V 5 bases and J 1 base, with 20 bases left between them. The CDR3 contains 16 residues. The germline gives CDR1 SQVTM, CDR2 ANQGSEA. The CDR3 DNA is TGCAGCGTTAAGAGCATCCGGGTCTTTGAGAACACTGAAGCTTTCTTT. Translating it yields CSVKSIRVFENTEAFF.

This clone was detected once. This chain links TRBV9 with TRBJ2-7; the D is unclear. CDR3 length equals 14 residues. Germline V gives CDR1 SGDLS, CDR2 YYNGEE. Trimming took 3 bases from V and 1 from J, leaving 11 bases between them. The CDR3 DNA sequence: TGTGCCAGCAGCGCCCAACAGCTATCCTACGAGCAGTACTTC. It encodes CASSAQQLSYEQYF. Using reference TRBV9 and TRBJ2-7 for the parts outside the CDR3, the full variable domain is DSGVTQTPKHLITATGQRVTLRCSPRSGDLSVYWYQQSLDQGLQFLIQYYNGEERAKGNILERFSAQQFPDLHSELNLSSLELGDSALYFCASSAQQLSYEQYFGPGTRLTVT.

V and J are TRBV5-8 and TRBJ2-7; D remains ambiguous. The CDR3 extends over 13 amino acids. Germline V gives CDR1 SGHTS, CDR2 YDEGEE. Between the trimmed V and J ends, which lost 2 bases and 3 bases, there was a span of 9 bases. The chain's CDR3 is CASSFEVGYEQYF. For the CDR3, the DNA is TGTGCCAGCAGCTTTGAGGTTGGCTACGAGCAGTACTTC.

The chain is built from TRBV4-2 and TRBJ1-6, with D possibly matching TRBD1 (5 bases). Germline CDR1 and CDR2: LGHNA and YNFKEQ. The V and J ends lost 4 bases and 7 bases respectively, with 17 bases between them. This CDR3 has 16 amino acids. CDR3 region: CASSRLEGDQNSPLHF. The CDR3 DNA reads TGTGCCAGCAGCCGCTTGGAAGGGGATCAAAATTCACCCCTCCACTTT.

This chain connects TRBV19 to TRBJ1-5; 7 bases are shared with TRBD1. The germline V gene has CDR1 LNHDA and CDR2 SQIVND (reference sequence). This CDR3 contains 15 residues. With V trimmed by 4 bases and J by 6 bases, 9 bases remained unmatched. The CDR3, as DNA: TGTGCCAGTAGTAGATGGGAGACAGGGATTCAGCCCCAGCATTTT. Amino acids: CASSRWETGIQPQHF.

V gene TRBV2 combines with J gene TRBJ1-4; 9 bases fit TRBD1. Unmatched junction bases numbered 10, after V lost 0 bases and J lost 8 bases. The germline gives CDR1 SNHLY, CDR2 FYNNEI. The CDR3 spans 17 residues. The CDR3 loop is CASSEASLQGAEEKLFF. The DNA of the CDR3 is TGTGCCAGCAGTGAAGCGAGTCTACAGGGGGCTGAGGAAAAACTGTTTTTT.

In the case of this clone: One end of the junction is discordant with germline, which a read error may explain. V gene TRBV6-2 or TRBV6-3 combines with J gene TRBJ1-6; D might be TRBD1 (5 bases). Germline values: CDR1 MNHEY, CDR2 SVGEGT. The CDR3 runs to 14 residues. CDR3 DNA: TGTGCCAGCAGTACGGGGGATTATAGTTCACCCCTCCACTTT. Amino acids: CASSTGDYSSPLHF.

This chain uses TRBV4-1 with TRBJ2-1, with 7 bases matching TRBD2. The length of the CDR3 is 16 residues. V was pared by 4 bases and J by 10 bases, with 16 bases of the junction left unmatched. Per germline, CDR1 MGHRA and CDR2 YSYEKL. The CDR3 bases are TGCGCCAGCAGCCCAGAGCGGGACCTAATAATGGGGGAGCAGTTCTTC. Translation: CASSPERDLIMGEQFF.

The chain combines TRBV21-1 with TRBJ1-3; TRBD1 is taken as the D call from the table, unchecked against the DNA. TRBV21-1 is an annotated pseudogene. There are 19 residues in the CDR3. The CDR3 loop reads CASSSRGIRDRFSGNTIYF. The CDR3 DNA sequence: TGTGCCAGCAGCTCCCGAGGGATCCGGGACAGATTCTCTGGAAACACCATATATTTT.

The chain is built from TRBV6-5 and TRBJ1-2, with TRBD1 as a possible D gene (5 bases). CDR1 MNHEY and CDR2 SVGAGI come from the germline V gene. Trimming stripped 2 bases from V and 4 bases from J, with 5 bases between. The CDR3 is 12 amino acids. CDR3 coding DNA: TGTGCCAGCAGTTACAGGGGCTATGGCTACACCTTC. The encoded protein is CASSYRGYGYTF.